A single sample gave rise to the 10 T cell receptor beta chains below, sequenced in a study of graft-versus-host responses after intestinal transplantation. Assay: immunoSEQ multiplex PCR; the TCRdb copy retains only in-frame clones and omits some. The sample lists 85,000 to 90,000 clones, roughly four fifths occurring once. These TCRs' antigens remain unknown. Sequences were derived from unstimulated CD8+ T cells sorted from spleen or lymph node cells, sampled before intestinal transplant. All receptors derive from a human donor who received an intestinal transplant.

The chain has TRBV18 and TRBJ2-7, with D possibly being TRBD2 (5 bases). The CDR3 consists of 15 residues. Trimming shortened V by 0 bases and J by 0 bases, and 9 bases separated the two germline ends. CDR1 is KGHSH, CDR2 LQKENI, per germline. DNA for the CDR3: TGTGCCAGCTCACCACCCGAGGGTATCTCCTACGAGCAGTACTTC. Translated, it gives CASSPPEGISYEQYF. Full variable domain (remainder filled in from reference TRBV18 and TRBJ2-7): NAGVMQNPRHLVRRRGQEARLRCSPMKGHSHVYWYRQLPEEGLKFMVYLQKENIIDESGMPKERFSAEFPKEGPSILRIQQVVRGDSAAYFCASSPPEGISYEQYFGPGTRLTVT.

The CDR3 here is CASSSHSAGGELFF. CDR3 DNA: TGTGCCAGCAGTTCCCATTCGGCTGGCGGGGAGCTGTTTTTT. The chain combines TRBV6-6 with TRBJ2-2; D is unresolved. Germline lookup yields CDR1 MNHNY and CDR2 SVGAGI (reference sequence). V lost 4 bases and J lost 7, with 13 bases in between. CDR3 length: 14 amino acids.

This chain connects TRBV4-1 to TRBJ1-1; a possible D gene is TRBD1 (6 bases). The CDR3 sequence is 15 residues long. V lost 0 bases and J 5 bases, leaving 13 bases between the germline ends. CDR1 is MGHRA, CDR2 YSYEKL, per germline. For the CDR3, the DNA is TGCGCCAGCAGCCAAGAGGCGGGGGCAGGAACTGAAGCTTTCTTT. It is translated as CASSQEAGAGTEAFF.

V and J are TRBV28 and TRBJ1-4, with TRBD1 matching over 10 bases. Germline V CDR1 and CDR2: MDHEN, SYDVKM. The CDR3 is 16 residues long. Trimming cost V 3 bases and J 4 bases; bases outside gene matches: 5. In nucleotides, the CDR3 is TGTGCCAGCAGTTTCCTGACAGGGGGCATTAATGAAAAACTGTTTTTT. Translation gives CASSFLTGGINEKLFF.

The chain employs TRBV7-2 and TRBJ2-7, with a tentative D call TRBD2 (6 bases). Between the trimmed V and J ends, which lost 5 bases and 3 bases, there was a span of 20 bases. The CDR3 extends over 16 amino acids. CDR1 and CDR2 (germline): SGHTA, FQGNSA. The CDR3 DNA sequence: TGTGCCAGCAGCCCCGTGGAGGGCCGGAGTTACTACGAGCAGTACTTC. Translating it yields CASSPVEGRSYYEQYF. The full variable domain, in which reference TRBV7-2 and TRBJ2-7 provide the parts outside the CDR3, is GAGVSQSPSNKVTEKGKDVELRCDPISGHTALYWYRQSLGQGLEFLIYFQGNSAPDKSGLPSDRFSAERTGGSVSTLTIQRTQQEDSAVYLCASSPVEGRSYYEQYFGPGTRLTVT.

This sequence joins TRBV6-6 and TRBJ2-7, with TRBD1 identical over 7 bases. Germline CDR1 reads MNHNY; CDR2 reads SVGAGI (reference sequence). The CDR3 extends over 14 amino acids. The V and J ends lost 4 bases and 6 bases, in that order; junction bases with no gene match: 9. The CDR3 coding sequence is TGTGCCAGCAGTTCGGGACAGCACCCCTTCGAGCAGTACTTC. It specifies CASSSGQHPFEQYF.

The chain recombines TRBV21-1 with TRBJ2-1; no check of the table's D call, TRBD1, against the DNA was made. TRBV21-1 is deemed a pseudogene. The CDR3 covers 15 residues. CDR3 sequence reads: CASTLKPSSYNEQFF. CDR3 sequence (DNA): TGTGCCAGCACCTTGAAACCCAGCTCCTACAATGAGCAGTTCTTC.

This clone showed up just a few times. The chain links TRBV6-6 to TRBJ2-6, with TRBD1 matching over 7 bases. V shed 8 bases, J shed 0 bases, and the junction held 7 bases outside the gene matches. This CDR3 is built from 16 residues. Germline loops: CDR1 MNHNY, CDR2 SVGAGI (reference sequence). The CDR3 reads CASGGGQSSGANVLTF. The DNA of the CDR3 is TGTGCCAGCGGTGGGGGACAGAGCTCTGGGGCCAACGTCCTGACTTTC.

The chain uses TRBV27 and TRBJ1-4; the match to TRBD1 covers 8 bases. The CDR3 runs 15 residues. V trimming: 6 bases; J trimming: 7 bases; junction bases outside the gene matches: 10. The germline gives CDR1 MNHEY, CDR2 SMNVEV (reference sequence). CDR3 coding DNA: TGTGCCAGCAGCATGGTCCTGGACAGGGTTGAAAAACTGTTTTTT. The encoded protein is CASSMVLDRVEKLFF.

This chain links TRBV7-9 with TRBJ1-2; D unresolved. The CDR3 is made up of 14 amino acids. Germline V gene data show CDR1 as SEHNR and CDR2 as FQNEAQ (reference sequence). V was trimmed by 5 bases and J by 1 base, leaving 11 bases between them. CDR3 nucleotide sequence: TGTGCCAGCAGCCCAGGCGTGGGTAACTATGGCTACACCTTC. This codes for CASSPGVGNYGYTF.